The 25 T cell receptor beta chains presented below share a single source sample, sequenced in a study of T-cell reconstitution after alpha-beta-depleted transplantation in children. Preparing the TCRbeta library involved the use of unique molecular identifiers. TCRdb re-analysed the PCR reads in MiXCR, keeping a single row per CDR3 protein. The sample holds fewer than 120,000 distinct CDR3 sequences, 10% seen once. This specimen was PBMCs from the stem cell graft donor, taken from the stem cell graft. These TCRs come from a human donor who donated a stem cell graft to a child with acute lymphoblastic leukemia.

This clonotype was observed at least ten times. The chain couples TRBV9 to TRBJ2-5, with D possibly called TRBD1 or TRBD2 (5 bases each). V dropped 3 bases and J dropped 5 bases, with 20 bases sitting between them. There are 16 residues in the CDR3. Germline assignment: CDR1 SGDLS and CDR2 YYNGEE. In DNA, the CDR3 is TGTGCCAGCAGCGCCCTGAGGGACCAAGAATGGGAGACCCAGTACTTC. Translated, it gives CASSALRDQEWETQYF.

This clonotype was counted at least ten times. This chain links TRBV7-9 with TRBJ2-5; 9 bases are a match to TRBD2. Trimming at V came to 3 bases and at J to 2 bases, leaving 7 bases not matched to a gene. This CDR3 spans 16 amino acids. Germline V gene data show CDR1 as SEHNR and CDR2 as FQNEAQ (reference sequence). CDR3: CASSLASGIRQETQYF. The DNA of the CDR3 is TGTGCCAGCAGCTTGGCTAGCGGGATTCGTCAAGAGACCCAGTACTTC.

This clonotype has only a few counts. V gene TRBV7-2 combines with J gene TRBJ1-5; D possibly corresponds to TRBD1 (5 bases). CDR1 is SGHTA and CDR2 is FQGNSA in the germline V gene. V was pared by 2 bases and J by 7 bases, with 12 bases between. The CDR3 is made up of 14 amino acids. CDR3 sequence reads: CASSLSSWGQPQHF. The CDR3 DNA is TGTGCCAGCAGCTTAAGTTCTTGGGGCCAGCCCCAGCATTTT.

This clonotype was recorded at least ten times. The rearrangement uses TRBV18 and TRBJ2-7, with TRBD1 identical over 11 bases. CDR1 is KGHSH and CDR2 is LQKENI in the germline V gene. V was clipped by 1 base and J by 3 bases; unmatched bases: 5. This CDR3 is 16 amino acids long. Here the CDR3 DNA reads TGTGCCAGCTCACCACAAGGGACAGGGGGGAGCTACGAGCAGTACTTC. This sequence encodes CASSPQGTGGSYEQYF. The full variable domain, its missing parts supplied by reference TRBV18 and TRBJ2-7, is NAGVMQNPRHLVRRRGQEARLRCSPMKGHSHVYWYRQLPEEGLKFMVYLQKENIIDESGMPKERFSAEFPKEGPSILRIQQVVRGDSAAYFCASSPQGTGGSYEQYFGPGTRLTVT.

This clonotype was seen many times. J is TRBJ1-4 and V is TRBV6-2 or TRBV6-3; D gene uncertain. In germline, CDR1 is MNHEY, CDR2 SVGEGT. Deletions cut 8 bases from V and 6 bases from J, with 13 bases between. This CDR3 region has 13 residues. CDR3 residues: CASGRHLDEKLFF. CDR3 coding DNA: TGTGCCAGCGGCCGACATTTGGATGAAAAACTGTTTTTT.

This clonotype showed up many times. The genes are TRBV6-5 and TRBJ2-1; 16 bases agree with TRBD2. The CDR3 length is 17 residues. The V and J ends lost 2 bases and 5 bases, in that order; junction bases with no gene match: 3. Per the germline V gene, CDR1 is MNHEY and CDR2 is SVGAGI. CDR3 coding DNA: TGTGCCAGCAGTTACCCCGGGACTAGCGGGAGGGACAATGAGCAGTTCTTC. It encodes CASSYPGTSGRDNEQFF.

This clonotype occurred many times. In nucleotides, the CDR3 is TGTGCCAGCAGCCAAGTTGGGGGGAGCACAGATACGCAGTATTTT. It codes for CASSQVGGSTDTQYF. The V gene is TRBV3-1, the J gene TRBJ2-3; D is possibly TRBD2 (6 bases). Trimming pared 1 base from V and 0 bases from J, leaving 8 bases between. Germline assignment: CDR1 LGHDT and CDR2 YNNKEL (reference sequence). CDR3 length equals 15 residues.

Many counts were recorded for this clonotype. The V gene is TRBV5-6, the J gene TRBJ2-1, with 7 bases that match TRBD1. J gave up 4 bases and V 1 base, and 5 bases lay outside the gene matches. From germline, CDR1 is SGHDT and CDR2 YYEEEE. This CDR3 is 15 amino acids long. CDR3 residues: CASSLLGQEYNEQFF. The CDR3 DNA reads as TGTGCCAGCAGCTTGTTAGGACAGGAGTACAATGAGCAGTTCTTC. Based on the CDR3 plus reference TRBV5-6 and TRBJ2-1, the full variable domain is DAGVTQSPTHLIKTRGQQVTLRCSPKSGHDTVSWYQQALGQGPQFIFQYYEEEERQRGNFPDRFSGHQFPNYSSELNVNALLLGDSALYLCASSLLGQEYNEQFFGPGTRLTVL.

This clonotype has ten or more counts. The chain carries TRBV29-1 and TRBJ1-1, with 9 bases aligning to TRBD1. Germline V lookup: CDR1 SQVTM, CDR2 ANQGSEA. CDR3 size: 13 residues. Trimming took 8 bases from V and 1 from J; bases not matched to a gene: 5. CDR3 nucleotide sequence: TGCAGCTCGGGACAGGGACCGAACACTGAAGCTTTCTTT. Protein: CSSGQGPNTEAFF.

This clonotype came up many times. The junction differs from germline at one of its ends, possibly a read error. V usage is TRBV5-1 and J usage is TRBJ2-7, with 8 positions matching TRBD1. The CDR3 is 13 amino acids. Germline values: CDR1 SGHRS, CDR2 YFSETQ. The CDR3 loop reads CASSPRNERDRNF. The CDR3 nucleotides read TGCGCCAGCAGCCCAAGAAACGAACGGGACAGGAACTTC. The whole variable domain, remainder taken from reference TRBV5-1 and TRBJ2-7, is KAGVTQTPRYLIKTRGQQVTLSCSPISGHRSVSWYQQTPGQGLQFLFEYFSETQRNKGNFPGRFSGRQFSNSRSEMNVSTLELGDSALYLCASSPRNERDRNFGPGTRLTVT.

At least ten counts were recorded for this clonotype. The V gene is TRBV7-2, the J gene TRBJ2-5; D is tentatively TRBD1 or TRBD2 (6 bases each). The CDR3 runs to 14 residues. Germline-derived CDR1 and CDR2 are SGHTA and FQGNSA. The ends were cut back, 1 base at V and 2 bases at J, with 8 bases in the middle. CDR3 residues: CASSLGGAQETQYF. The CDR3 DNA follows: TGTGCCAGCAGCTTAGGGGGGGCTCAAGAGACCCAGTACTTC.

This clonotype was observed at least ten times. DNA of the CDR3: TGTGCCAGCAGCTTAAGGGGGGCAGATACGCAGTATTTT. Its translation: CASSLRGADTQYF. J is TRBJ2-3 and V is TRBV7-9; D may correspond to TRBD1 or TRBD2 (6 bases each). Germline V CDR1 and CDR2: SEHNR, FQNEAQ (reference sequence). The CDR3 extends over 13 amino acids. Trimming took 2 bases from V and 4 from J, leaving 7 bases between them.

In its sample, this clonotype was seen many times. This chain joins TRBV6-5 and TRBJ2-5, with TRBD2 matching 9 bases. The CDR3 has 17 amino acids. CDR1 MNHEY and CDR2 SVGAGI come from the germline V gene. The trim removed 0 bases at V and 4 bases at J, leaving 9 bases unmatched. The CDR3 spells CASSYSTGGRVPETQYF. CDR3 nucleotides: TGTGCCAGCAGTTACTCGACAGGCGGGAGGGTTCCAGAGACCCAGTACTTC.

The DNA of the CDR3 is TGCGCCAGCAGTGAGTCTCAAGGGGGGACTGAAGCTTTCTTT. This codes for CASSESQGGTEAFF. The chain is built from TRBV10-2 and TRBJ1-1, with D perhaps TRBD1 (6 bases). Germline CDR1 WSHSY, CDR2 SAAADI. V lost 0 bases, J lost 5 bases, and 10 bases lay in between. CDR3 length equals 14 residues.

Many counts were recorded for this clonotype. The chain links TRBV29-1 to TRBJ2-7; 13 bases map to TRBD2. The CDR3 has 14 residues. Unmatched junction bases numbered 2, after V lost 4 bases and J lost 2 bases. The germline CDR1 and CDR2 sequences are SQVTM and ANQGSEA. The CDR3 loop is CSVAGTSGTYEQYF. The CDR3 DNA reads as TGCAGCGTTGCCGGGACTAGCGGGACCTACGAGCAGTACTTC.

The chain uses TRBV6-2 or TRBV6-3 and TRBJ1-1; no firm D call. The germline CDR1 and CDR2 sequences are MNHEY and SVGEGT. V was cut by 2 bases and J by 0 bases, with 10 bases left in between. This CDR3 is 15 amino acids long. Here the CDR3 reads CASSYRAPLNTEAFF. The CDR3 DNA sequence: TGTGCCAGCAGTTACCGGGCACCCTTGAACACTGAAGCTTTCTTT.

At least ten counts were recorded for this clonotype. This chain uses TRBV13 with TRBJ2-7; 8 nucleotides line up with TRBD1. This CDR3 is built from 15 residues. V lost 5 bases to trimming and J lost 6 bases; unmatched junction nucleotides: 12. The germline V gene has CDR1 PRHDT and CDR2 FYEKMQ (reference sequence). For the CDR3, the DNA is TGTGCCAGCAGCCCCGGACAGGGAAGTTATCTCGAGCAGTACTTC. The encoded protein is CASSPGQGSYLEQYF.

The table lists this clonotype with many counts. The gene calls are TRBV7-9 and TRBJ1-2; D is unclear. The V end was cut by 0 bases, the J end by 4 bases, with 9 bases between. CDR3 length: 14 residues. The V gene's germline CDR1 is SEHNR and CDR2 FQNEAQ (reference sequence). The CDR3 region is CASSLAGQAYGYTF. CDR3 nucleotides: TGTGCCAGCAGCTTAGCGGGTCAGGCCTATGGCTACACCTTC.

The sample holds many counts of this clonotype. This sequence joins TRBV28 and TRBJ2-7, with D possibly matching TRBD1 (6 bases). V lost 5 bases and J lost 5, with 10 bases in between. The CDR3 totals 12 residues. The germline V gene encodes CDR1 MDHEN and CDR2 SYDVKM. In DNA form, the CDR3 reads TGTGCCAGCAGTACTCAGGGGAACGAGCAGTACTTC. It specifies CASSTQGNEQYF.

This clonotype was picked up many times. The V and J genes are TRBV5-4 and TRBJ2-7; 14 bases match TRBD2. The trim removed 0 bases at V and 12 bases at J, leaving 2 bases unmatched. This CDR3 has 13 residues. Germline loops: CDR1 SGHNT, CDR2 YYREEE (reference sequence). CDR3 sequence: CASSLGLAGGPYF. Written as DNA, the CDR3 is TGTGCCAGCAGCTTGGGACTAGCGGGGGGGCCGTACTTC.

This clonotype was seen repeatedly, ten times or more. One junction end does not reproduce the germline sequence, and a read error may be involved. The chain employs TRBV25-1 and TRBJ2-7; D is uncertain. This CDR3 is built from 12 residues. CDR1 MGHDK and CDR2 SYGVNS come from the germline V gene. DNA for the CDR3: TGTGCCAGCAGTGATTGGGCTCAGTTTATCCACTTC. Its translation: CASSDWAQFIHF.

This chain links TRBV10-2 with TRBJ1-1; no firm D call. Germline V gives CDR1 WSHSY, CDR2 SAAADI. The CDR3 loop spans 12 amino acids. Trimming removed 1 base at V and 4 bases at J, with 4 bases between. The DNA of the CDR3 is TGCGCCAGCAGTGAGTTGGGCACTGAAGCTTTCTTT. This sequence encodes CASSELGTEAFF.

This clonotype was seen at least ten times. V gene TRBV7-2 combines with J gene TRBJ2-3; 11 nucleotides agree with TRBD2. The CDR3 is 17 residues long. The V gene end was trimmed by 6 bases and the J gene end by 1 base; junction bases not matched to a gene: 9. Germline V CDR1 and CDR2: SGHTA, FQGNSA. For the CDR3, the DNA is TGTGCCAGCAGGAGGGGTTTAGCGGGGGGGGGCACAGATACGCAGTATTTT. This encodes CASRRGLAGGGTDTQYF.

Concerning this clonotype itself: This may come from a read error, since a much larger clone is one base off. This chain connects TRBV4-3 to TRBJ1-1; TRBD1 matches 8 bases. This CDR3 contains 14 residues. V dropped 2 bases and J dropped 10; count of bases not matched to a gene: 9. Germline V CDR1 and CDR2: LGHNA, YSLEER. CDR3 residues: CASSQILRQGRAFF. In nucleotides, the CDR3 is TGCGCCAGCAGCCAAATACTCAGACAGGGGAGAGCTTTCTTT.

About this clonotype: A much larger clone is a single base away; this may be a read error. The chain carries TRBV7-2 and TRBJ2-7; unclear D gene. This CDR3 contains 16 residues. Germline V gene sequence: CDR1 SGHTA, CDR2 FQGNSA. As DNA, the CDR3 is TGTGCCAGCAGCTTAATGTTCCGTAGAACCGGCCACGAGCACTACTTC. Its protein is CASSLMFRRTGHEHYF.